This section outlines one T cell receptor beta chain sequence together with its context. Its specificity is unknown. This specimen comes from a study of lymphopenia after photon versus proton radiotherapy. Overall study results and limits: Under photons, naive T cells and diversity fell while effector/memory populations rose. Only patients who died were analyzed for survival; proton advantage is unproven. In patients who died, overall survival fell as post-nadir TCR diversity dropped more. Oligoclonal CD8+ Temra expansion after nadir drove photon patients' diversity drop.

The CDR3 length is 14 residues. V was clipped by 0 bases and J by 0 bases, with 6 bases between them. Per the germline V gene, CDR1 is SGHRS and CDR2 is YFSETQ. Method: immunoSEQ multiplex PCR; TCRdb's copy keeps in-frame clones and lacks some. Seen here are around 27,000 clones, about nine tenths observed once, and the top ten hold 0.65% to 0.9%. The chain has TRBV5-1 and TRBJ1-2; a weak D match, TRBD1 (6 bases). The receptor's source is a woman aged 50 to 60 with cholangiocarcinoma. Sample: peripheral blood, taken from a patient treated with photon-based radiotherapy. CDR3 bases: TGCGCCAGCAGCTTGGGGACAGCTAACTATGGCTACACCTTC. Amino acids: CASSLGTANYGYTF.